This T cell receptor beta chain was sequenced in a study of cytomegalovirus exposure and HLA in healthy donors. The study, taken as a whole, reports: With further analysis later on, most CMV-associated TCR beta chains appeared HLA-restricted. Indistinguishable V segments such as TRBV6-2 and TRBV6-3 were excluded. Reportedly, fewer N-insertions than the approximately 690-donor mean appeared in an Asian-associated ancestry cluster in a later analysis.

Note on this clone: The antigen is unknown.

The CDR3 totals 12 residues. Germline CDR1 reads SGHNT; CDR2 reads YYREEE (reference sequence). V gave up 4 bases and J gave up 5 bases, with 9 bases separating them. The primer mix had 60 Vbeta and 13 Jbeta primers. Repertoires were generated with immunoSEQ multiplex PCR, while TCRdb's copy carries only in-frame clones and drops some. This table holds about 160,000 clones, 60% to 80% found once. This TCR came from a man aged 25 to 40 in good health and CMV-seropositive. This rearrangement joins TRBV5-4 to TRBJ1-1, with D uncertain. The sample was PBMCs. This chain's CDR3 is CASSLRDTEAFF. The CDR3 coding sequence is TGTGCCAGCAGCCTCCGGGATACTGAAGCTTTCTTT.